The sample holds many counts of the clone carrying this T cell receptor (beta chain). Primers targeting TRAV and TRBV primed first-strand cDNA, covering alpha and beta chains. A constant-region primer paired with the V-primer adapter amplified TCRs over 20 PCR cycles. The mRNA that was isolated underwent amplification by in vitro transcription. TCRdb fed the reads into MiXCR, producing one record per CDR3 protein. The table shows roughly 36,000 distinct CDR3 sequences, with roughly 28% occurring only once. The CDR3 sequence is 14 residues long. V trimming: 5 bases; J trimming: 15 bases; junction bases outside the gene matches: 16. Germline CDR1 SEHNR, CDR2 FQNEAQ (reference sequence). The record originates from a study of low-dose radiotherapy and immunotherapy resistance in tumors. Study summary: Treatment consisted of nivolumab 240 mg every two weeks and ipilimumab 1 mg/kg every six weeks, given intravenously to patients.

Noted time point: before trial treatment. Donors, who were enrolled in a single-arm phase I dose-escalation trial, received nivolumab, ipilimumab, aspirin, low-dose cyclophosphamide and low-dose radiotherapy. All eligible patients presented with advanced solid tumors that contained no tumor-infiltrating lymphocytes. The chain combines TRBV7-9 with TRBJ2-1; 7 positions agree with TRBD2. Specimen: PBMCs, collected before treatment. The receptor's source is a male donor with gallbladder cancer. The CDR3 here is CASSRLGAGTIPFF. DNA of the CDR3: TGTGCCAGCAGCCGCTTAGGTGCTGGGACTATTCCGTTCTTC.